The rows below give T cell receptor beta chains drawn from one sample of a study of beta chain features in type 1 diabetes. Clones were read by immunoSEQ multiplex PCR, and TCRdb kept only the in-frame ones, dropping some. Of hundreds of thousands of clones listed, 7.5% to 9% are singletons. Sequencing was carried out using central memory CD4+ T cells from blood. All receptors come from a woman between 18 and 29 years old in good health. The CDR3 runs from the conserved cysteine through the conserved F or W. The D gene is left open where the match is weak. The size of a clone is reported for some rows only, either as once, few or many, or as a class for expanded clones.

CDR3 protein | CDR3 DNA | clone size | D gene | J gene | V gene
CASSARPTGVATEAFF | TGTGCCAGCAGTGCAAGACCAACAGGGGTTGCGACTGAAGCTTTCTTT | . | TRBD1 | TRBJ1-1 | TRBV27
CASSPGTSGRTPQYF | TGCGCCAGCAGCCCGGGGACTAGCGGGAGAACGCCCCAGTATTTT | few | TRBD2 | TRBJ2-3 | TRBV5-1
CASSLGTDYNEQFF | TGCGCCAGCAGCTTGGGGACAGACTACAATGAGCAGTTCTTC | many | . | TRBJ2-1 | TRBV5-1
CASSKSHEQFF | TGTGCCAGCAGCAAAAGCCATGAGCAGTTCTTC | . | . | TRBJ2-1 | TRBV21-1
CASSLHSPGQGGNEQYF | TGTGCCAGCTCACTTCATTCCCCAGGACAGGGCGGCAACGAGCAGTACTTC | few | TRBD1 | TRBJ2-7 | TRBV18
CASRRTSGSTNEQFF | TGTGCCAGCAGGAGGACTAGCGGGAGTACCAATGAGCAGTTCTTC | many | TRBD2 | TRBJ2-1 | TRBV7-2
CASSLGKANTEAFF | TGTGCCAGCAGCTTAGGAAAGGCGAACACTGAAGCTTTCTTT | . | . | TRBJ1-1 | TRBV7-2
CASSDNRVNTGELFF | TGTGCCAGCAGCGATAACAGGGTGAACACCGGGGAGCTGTTTTTT | few | . | TRBJ2-2 | TRBV5-4
CASSLDQRFEAFF | TGTGCCAGCAGCTTAGATCAGAGGTTTGAAGCTTTCTTT | many | . | TRBJ1-1 | TRBV11-1
CASSGGEGALSTEAFF | TGTGCCAGCAGCGGAGGAGAGGGGGCCTTGAGCACTGAAGCTTTCTTT | many | TRBD1 | TRBJ1-1 | TRBV9
CATSKGQNNQPQHF | TGTGCCACCAGCAAGGGACAGAACAATCAGCCCCAGCATTTT | . | TRBD1 | TRBJ1-5 | TRBV15
CASSEGGGHQPQHF | TGTGCCAGCAGTGAAGGGGGGGGGCACCAGCCCCAGCATTTT | . | . | TRBJ1-5 | TRBV2
CASSLNYEQYF | TGTGCCAGCAGTCTCAATTACGAGCAGTACTTC | . | . | TRBJ2-7 | TRBV28
CASSVRADQPQHF | TGTGCCAGCAGCGTACGCGCCGATCAGCCCCAGCATTTT | few | . | TRBJ1-5 | TRBV9
CASRQDQGTGELFF | TGTGCCAGCAGGCAAGACCAGGGAACCGGGGAGCTGTTTTTT | few | . | TRBJ2-2 | TRBV7-2
CASSPPGTDTQYF | TGTGCCAGCAGCCCCCCGGGTACAGATACGCAGTATTTT | few | . | TRBJ2-3 | TRBV2
CATSPGLATEAFF | TGTGCCACCAGCCCGGGATTAGCCACTGAAGCTTTCTTT | few | . | TRBJ1-1 | TRBV15
CASSGQVGQETQYF | TGTGCCAGCAGCGGACAGGTCGGCCAAGAGACCCAGTACTTC | . | TRBD1 | TRBJ2-5 | TRBV7-8
CASSLRQNTEAFF | TGTGCCAGCAGCTTGCGGCAGAACACTGAAGCTTTCTTT | . | . | TRBJ1-1 | TRBV7-3
CASSLGGQGPEQYF | TGCGCCAGCAGCTTGGGCGGACAGGGTCCCGAGCAGTACTTC | . | TRBD1 | TRBJ2-7 | TRBV5-1
CASSPAGEGFGTDTQYF | TGTGCCAGCAGTCCGGCGGGAGAGGGGTTCGGCACAGATACGCAGTATTTT | few | TRBD2 | TRBJ2-3 | TRBV28
CASSGGYRDFYTEAFF | TGTGCCAGTAGTGGCGGTTACAGGGATTTTTACACTGAAGCTTTCTTT | few | . | TRBJ1-1 | TRBV19
CASSVGGRAYEQYF | TGTGCCAGCAGCGTTGGCGGGAGGGCCTACGAGCAGTACTTC | few | TRBD2 | TRBJ2-7 | TRBV7-2
CASSFDPYQETQYF | TGCGCCAGCAGCTTTGACCCGTACCAAGAGACCCAGTACTTC | . | . | TRBJ2-5 | TRBV5-1
CASSLGDSQVETQYF | TGCGCCAGCAGCTTGGGGGACTCACAGGTAGAGACCCAGTACTTC | . | . | TRBJ2-5 | TRBV5-1
CASSLGQGLYEQYF | TGTGCCAGCAGCTTGGGACAGGGACTCTACGAGCAGTACTTC | . | TRBD1 | TRBJ2-7 | TRBV7-6
CASSDQGTSYEQYF | TGTGCCAGCAGCGACCAGGGGACTTCCTACGAGCAGTACTTC | few | . | TRBJ2-7 | TRBV7-2
CASSVGGFSNQPQHF | TGTGCCAGCAGTGTCGGGGGATTTAGCAATCAGCCCCAGCATTTT | . | . | TRBJ1-5 | TRBV2
CASSSGTGPMDQETQYF | TGTGCCAGCAGCTCCGGGACAGGGCCAATGGACCAAGAGACCCAGTACTTC | few | TRBD1 | TRBJ2-5 | TRBV25-1
CASSLGQGALNEQFF | TGCGCCAGCAGCTTGGGACAGGGGGCCCTCAATGAGCAGTTCTTC | . | TRBD1 | TRBJ2-1 | TRBV5-1
CASSLILGQGAVTQYF | TGTGCCAGCAGCTTAATTCTAGGACAGGGGGCTGTTACGCAGTATTTT | many | TRBD1 | TRBJ2-3 | TRBV7-2
CARITGSYEQYF | TGTGCCAGGATAACGGGCTCCTACGAGCAGTACTTC | few | . | TRBJ2-7 | TRBV21-1
CASSLTSGSIYEQYF | TGTGCCAGCAGCTTAACTAGCGGGAGTATCTACGAGCAGTACTTC | few | TRBD2 | TRBJ2-7 | TRBV7-2
CASTHGQGTGELFF | TGCGCCAGTACTCACGGACAGGGGACCGGGGAGCTGTTTTTT | . | TRBD1 | TRBJ2-2 | TRBV4-3
CASSTANEKLFF | TGTGCCAGCAGCACTGCAAATGAAAAACTGTTTTTT | few | . | TRBJ1-4 | TRBV6-5
CASSDMGTNTGELFF | TGTGCCAGCAGTGATATGGGTACGAACACCGGGGAGCTGTTTTTT | few | . | TRBJ2-2 | TRBV25-1
CASSQGRTYTEAFF | TGTGCCAGCAGCCAGGGCAGGACTTACACTGAAGCTTTCTTT | few | . | TRBJ1-1 | TRBV4-2
CASTSRNTGELFF | TGTGCCAGCACTTCTCGGAACACCGGGGAGCTGTTTTTT | . | . | TRBJ2-2 | TRBV6-1
CASSVDPQTGSGYTF | TGTGCCAGCAGCGTAGATCCTCAGACAGGGAGCGGCTACACCTTC | few | TRBD1 | TRBJ1-2 | TRBV9
CASSGAKLAGGYEQYF | TGTGCCAGCAGTGGAGCGAAACTAGCGGGAGGGTACGAGCAGTACTTC | few | TRBD2 | TRBJ2-7 | TRBV27
CASTARWKTEAFF | TGTGCCAGCACCGCTAGATGGAAAACTGAAGCTTTCTTT | . | . | TRBJ1-1 | TRBV28
CASSPFNYGYTF | TGTGCCAGCAGCCCATTTAACTATGGCTACACCTTC | few | . | TRBJ1-2 | TRBV28
CATSRANTGFNQPQHF | TGTGCCACCAGCAGAGCCAATACAGGATTCAATCAGCCCCAGCATTTT | few | . | TRBJ1-5 | TRBV15
CASSRDRDGYTF | TGTGCCAGCAGCCGGGACAGAGATGGCTACACCTTC | many | TRBD1 | TRBJ1-2 | TRBV7-9
CASSPGQGYKMNTEAFF | TGTGCCAGCAGCCCAGGACAGGGCTACAAGATGAACACTGAAGCTTTCTTT | few | TRBD1 | TRBJ1-1 | TRBV14
CASSLDLQVTEQYF | TGTGCCAGCAGCTTAGATTTACAGGTAACAGAGCAGTACTTC | . | . | TRBJ2-7 | TRBV5-6
CASSPGSRSSNNEQFF | TGTGCCAGCAGTCCAGGCTCTCGATCGTCGAACAATGAGCAGTTCTTC | few | . | TRBJ2-1 | TRBV7-9
CSARSQYEQYF | TGCAGTGCTAGGAGCCAATACGAGCAGTACTTC | few | . | TRBJ2-7 | TRBV20-1
CASSFISGRAGELFF | TGTGCCAGCAGTTTTATAAGCGGGAGAGCCGGGGAGCTGTTTTTT | few | TRBD2 | TRBJ2-2 | TRBV27
CASSPHRDMNTEAFF | TGTGCCAGCAGCCCCCACAGGGATATGAACACTGAAGCTTTCTTT | . | . | TRBJ1-1 | TRBV9
CASRRMSAGEAKQFF | TGTGCCAGCCGACGCATGTCAGCGGGTGAAGCCAAGCAGTTCTTC | many | . | TRBJ2-1 | TRBV27
CAISPQGNYGYTF | TGTGCCATTAGCCCCCAGGGAAACTATGGCTACACCTTC | few | . | TRBJ1-2 | TRBV19
CASSPLGQSSYEQYF | TGTGCCAGCAGCCCCCTGGGACAGTCGTCCTACGAGCAGTACTTC | few | TRBD1 | TRBJ2-7 | TRBV9
CASSLRGGLETQYF | TGTGCCAGCAGCTTGAGGGGAGGGTTGGAGACCCAGTACTTC | many | TRBD2 | TRBJ2-5 | TRBV5-6
CASTKTRDNEQFF | TGTGCCAGCACCAAGACCCGAGACAATGAGCAGTTCTTC | few | . | TRBJ2-1 | TRBV6-6
CASSEAPGQSYEQYF | TGTGCCAGCAGTGAAGCCCCGGGACAGTCCTACGAGCAGTACTTC | . | TRBD1 | TRBJ2-7 | TRBV6-1
CASVGSGNYNEQFF | TGTGCCAGCGTGGGTAGCGGGAACTACAATGAGCAGTTCTTC | . | TRBD2 | TRBJ2-1 | TRBV11-2
CASSYSGSQGNYGYTF | TGTGCCAGCAGTTACTCGGGGTCCCAGGGTAACTATGGCTACACCTTC | . | . | TRBJ1-2 | TRBV6-5
CASSLVDRNNEQFF | TGTGCCAGCAGCTTAGTGGACAGGAACAATGAGCAGTTCTTC | . | TRBD1 | TRBJ2-1 | TRBV7-2
CASHTVPNQPQHF | TGTGCCAGTCACACAGTGCCTAATCAGCCCCAGCATTTT | . | . | TRBJ1-5 | TRBV2